This is a list of T cell receptor beta chains from one sample in a study of blood T cell repertoires in COVID-19. Using immunoSEQ multiplex PCR, the repertoire was profiled, and TCRdb retains in-frame clones only, with some absent. The table shows about 120,000 clones, with 70% to 90% occurring only once. The sample comprised peripheral blood. These receptors all stem from a man aged 25-40 years with acute or convalescent COVID-19. Both conserved end residues are part of each CDR3. Each record gives: clone size, V gene, J gene, D gene, CDR3 DNA, CDR3 protein. D genes are given only for firm matches. A clone size is listed for some rows: how often the clone was seen (once, few, many), or a class if it is expanded.

clone size: NA
V gene: TRBV15
J gene: TRBJ1-2
D gene: TRBD1
CDR3 DNA: TGTGCCACCTCCGGGACAGGGGATTACTATGGCTACACCTTC
CDR3 protein: CATSGTGDYYGYTF

clone size: NA
V gene: TRBV7-9
J gene: TRBJ2-1
D gene: NA
CDR3 DNA: TGTGCCAGCAGCCGAATGGGGGCAGGGGACAATGAGCAGTTCTTC
CDR3 protein: CASSRMGAGDNEQFF

clone size: NA
V gene: TRBV15
J gene: TRBJ2-1
D gene: TRBD2
CDR3 DNA: TGTGCCACCAGCATCGGTAGCGGGGGGGGAAATGAGCAGTTCTTC
CDR3 protein: CATSIGSGGGNEQFF

clone size: few
V gene: TRBV5-4
J gene: TRBJ2-5
D gene: NA
CDR3 DNA: TGTGCCAGCAGCTCCTGGGACTTACCTGGGGAGACCCAGTACTTC
CDR3 protein: CASSSWDLPGETQYF

clone size: NA
V gene: TRBV27
J gene: TRBJ1-1
D gene: NA
CDR3 DNA: TGTGCCAGCAGTCCCGGCGGGCTGTCGAGGTTCTTT
CDR3 protein: CASSPGGLSRFF

clone size: NA
V gene: TRBV6-4
J gene: TRBJ2-7
D gene: NA
CDR3 DNA: TGTGCCAGGGTTTGCGGGGACTACGAGCAGTACTTC
CDR3 protein: CARVCGDYEQYF

clone size: NA
V gene: TRBV9
J gene: TRBJ2-5
D gene: NA
CDR3 DNA: TGTGCCAGCAGCGTAGTGGGGTCCTCTGGGAGAGAGACCCAGTACTTC
CDR3 protein: CASSVVGSSGRETQYF

clone size: NA
V gene: TRBV2
J gene: TRBJ2-2
D gene: NA
CDR3 DNA: TGTGCCAGCAGTCCTCGACAGAACACCGGGGAGCTGTTTTTT
CDR3 protein: CASSPRQNTGELFF

clone size: NA
V gene: TRBV12-5
J gene: TRBJ1-2
D gene: NA
CDR3 DNA: TGTGCTAGTGGTTTGGTACTCTCTTATGGCTACACCTTC
CDR3 protein: CASGLVLSYGYTF

clone size: NA
V gene: TRBV9
J gene: TRBJ2-5
D gene: NA
CDR3 DNA: TGTGCCAGCAGCGTAGGTGGAAGGGGAGAGACCCAGTACTTC
CDR3 protein: CASSVGGRGETQYF

clone size: NA
V gene: TRBV4-1
J gene: TRBJ2-2
D gene: TRBD2
CDR3 DNA: TGCGCCAGCAGCCAAGAAGGAGGGGTGACTAGCACCTTCCCGGCCGGGGAGCTGTTTTTT
CDR3 protein: CASSQEGGVTSTFPAGELFF

clone size: NA
V gene: TRBV19
J gene: TRBJ2-3
D gene: TRBD1
CDR3 DNA: TGTGCCAGTTCACAGGGGGGCACAGATACGCAGTATTTT
CDR3 protein: CASSQGGTDTQYF

clone size: NA
V gene: TRBV19
J gene: TRBJ2-3
D gene: TRBD2
CDR3 DNA: TGTGCCAGTAGTACTAGCGGGAGAACAGATACGCAGTATTTT
CDR3 protein: CASSTSGRTDTQYF

clone size: NA
V gene: TRBV7-8
J gene: TRBJ1-6
D gene: TRBD1
CDR3 DNA: TGTGCCAGCAGCCCTCGAGGGCCAGGGGGCTCACCCCTCCACTTT
CDR3 protein: CASSPRGPGGSPLHF

clone size: NA
V gene: TRBV6-5
J gene: TRBJ1-1
D gene: NA
CDR3 DNA: TGTGCCAGCATAATGCAGGGCCACACTGAAGCTTTCTTT
CDR3 protein: CASIMQGHTEAFF

clone size: NA
V gene: TRBV6-1
J gene: TRBJ1-3
D gene: NA
CDR3 DNA: TGTGCCAGCAGTGAAGCGGTCCTAGAGATCGATGGAAACACCATATATTTT
CDR3 protein: CASSEAVLEIDGNTIYF

clone size: NA
V gene: TRBV11-2
J gene: TRBJ2-5
D gene: TRBD2
CDR3 DNA: TGTGCCAGCAGCCTTTATAGCGGGGCCCAGTACTTC
CDR3 protein: CASSLYSGAQYF

clone size: NA
V gene: TRBV9
J gene: TRBJ1-1
D gene: TRBD1
CDR3 DNA: TGTGCCAGCAGCATGACAGGGGGCGCTTGGGCGAACACTGAAGCTTTCTTT
CDR3 protein: CASSMTGGAWANTEAFF

clone size: NA
V gene: TRBV5-1
J gene: TRBJ1-6
D gene: NA
CDR3 DNA: TGCGCCAGCAGCTTGGAGGGGCTACCTCCCCTCCACTTT
CDR3 protein: CASSLEGLPPLHF

clone size: NA
V gene: TRBV28
J gene: TRBJ1-1
D gene: TRBD1
CDR3 DNA: TGTGCCAGCAGTGTACAGGGGGCGGACACTGAAGCTTTCTTT
CDR3 protein: CASSVQGADTEAFF

clone size: NA
V gene: TRBV6-1
J gene: TRBJ2-1
D gene: TRBD2
CDR3 DNA: TGTGCCAGCAGTGAAGGGGAGCGGGAGACAAATGAGCAGTTCTTC
CDR3 protein: CASSEGERETNEQFF

clone size: many
V gene: TRBV18
J gene: TRBJ2-1
D gene: TRBD2
CDR3 DNA: TGTGCCAGCTCACCACCGGGAGGGGTGGTGGGTAATGAGCAGTTCTTC
CDR3 protein: CASSPPGGVVGNEQFF

clone size: NA
V gene: TRBV27
J gene: TRBJ2-2
D gene: NA
CDR3 DNA: TGTGCCAGCAGTTTATTCTTAAACACCGGGGAGCTGTTTTTT
CDR3 protein: CASSLFLNTGELFF

clone size: few
V gene: TRBV19
J gene: TRBJ2-7
D gene: NA
CDR3 DNA: TGTGCCAGTAGTTCCAACGCAGTCTACGAGCAGTACTTC
CDR3 protein: CASSSNAVYEQYF

clone size: NA
V gene: TRBV10-3
J gene: TRBJ1-3
D gene: NA
CDR3 DNA: TGTGCCATCAGCTGGGGCCTTGGAAACACCATATATTTT
CDR3 protein: CAISWGLGNTIYF

clone size: NA
V gene: TRBV12-3/TRBV12-4
J gene: TRBJ1-2
D gene: TRBD1
CDR3 DNA: TGTGCCAGCACCCCGGACAGGGCGGATGGCTACACCTTC
CDR3 protein: CASTPDRADGYTF

clone size: NA
V gene: TRBV9
J gene: TRBJ1-1
D gene: TRBD1
CDR3 DNA: TGTGCCAGCAGCGTCGCCTATCCGGGACAGGGATTAACTGAAGCTTTCTTT
CDR3 protein: CASSVAYPGQGLTEAFF

clone size: NA
V gene: TRBV5-1
J gene: TRBJ2-3
D gene: NA
CDR3 DNA: TGCGCCAGCAGCCCTGACAGCGTGAGCACAGATACGCAGTATTTT
CDR3 protein: CASSPDSVSTDTQYF

clone size: NA
V gene: TRBV2
J gene: TRBJ1-2
D gene: NA
CDR3 DNA: TGTGCCAGCAGTGAAGCAGGGCGGGATTTCAATGGCTACACCTTC
CDR3 protein: CASSEAGRDFNGYTF

clone size: NA
V gene: TRBV9
J gene: TRBJ2-2
D gene: NA
CDR3 DNA: TGTGCCAGCAGCCTTGGACAGCCGAACACCGGGGAGCTGTTTTTT
CDR3 protein: CASSLGQPNTGELFF

clone size: once
V gene: TRBV10-3
J gene: TRBJ2-1
D gene: TRBD2
CDR3 DNA: TGTGCCATCAGTCACACTAGCGGGGGCAATGAGCAGTTCTTC
CDR3 protein: CAISHTSGGNEQFF

clone size: NA
V gene: TRBV29-1
J gene: TRBJ1-3
D gene: NA
CDR3 DNA: TGCAGCGTGCGGTGGCAGGGTACCTCTGGAAACACCATATATTTT
CDR3 protein: CSVRWQGTSGNTIYF

clone size: NA
V gene: TRBV5-1
J gene: TRBJ1-2
D gene: TRBD1
CDR3 DNA: TGCGCCAGCAGCCCGGACAGGTCTGGCTACACCTTC
CDR3 protein: CASSPDRSGYTF

clone size: NA
V gene: TRBV18
J gene: TRBJ1-5
D gene: NA
CDR3 DNA: TGTGCCAGCTCACGAACCTTTGACAGGTTAAATCAGCCCCAGCATTTT
CDR3 protein: CASSRTFDRLNQPQHF

clone size: NA
V gene: TRBV7-3
J gene: TRBJ2-3
D gene: NA
CDR3 DNA: TGTGCCAGCAGCTTGGGACGGGGGGCAAGCACAGATACGCAGTATTTT
CDR3 protein: CASSLGRGASTDTQYF

clone size: NA
V gene: TRBV29-1
J gene: TRBJ2-1
D gene: NA
CDR3 DNA: TGCAGCGTTGTCGGTGAGAACTCCTACAATGAGCAGTTCTTC
CDR3 protein: CSVVGENSYNEQFF

clone size: NA
V gene: TRBV11-2
J gene: TRBJ2-1
D gene: TRBD2
CDR3 DNA: TGTGCCAGCAGCGGCGGGACTAGCGGGAATGAGCAGTTCTTC
CDR3 protein: CASSGGTSGNEQFF

clone size: NA
V gene: TRBV3-1/TRBV3-2
J gene: TRBJ2-1
D gene: NA
CDR3 DNA: TGTGCCAGCAGCCAAGCCTACGGGGGAGGCGGGTTCTACAATGAGCAGTTCTTC
CDR3 protein: CASSQAYGGGGFYNEQFF

clone size: NA
V gene: TRBV6-1
J gene: TRBJ1-2
D gene: NA
CDR3 DNA: TGTGCCAGCAGTGCCATCCGGGAAACTACTAACTATGGCTACACCTTC
CDR3 protein: CASSAIRETTNYGYTF

clone size: NA
V gene: TRBV5-1
J gene: TRBJ2-1
D gene: TRBD2
CDR3 DNA: TGCGCCAGCAGCTTGGCACGTCTAGCGGGAGACAATGAGCAGTTCTTC
CDR3 protein: CASSLARLAGDNEQFF

clone size: NA
V gene: TRBV12-3/TRBV12-4
J gene: TRBJ1-1
D gene: NA
CDR3 DNA: TGTGCCAGCAGTTTATTGGAGCGCACTGAAGCTTTCTTT
CDR3 protein: CASSLLERTEAFF

clone size: NA
V gene: TRBV7-2
J gene: TRBJ2-1
D gene: NA
CDR3 DNA: TGTGCCAGCAGTTTCCTTCCGGGGGTTTCCTACAATGAGCAGTTCTTC
CDR3 protein: CASSFLPGVSYNEQFF

clone size: NA
V gene: TRBV30
J gene: TRBJ1-1
D gene: NA
CDR3 DNA: TGTGCCTGGATGGGAGCGCTATCCCTTGAAGCTTTCTTT
CDR3 protein: CAWMGALSLEAFF

clone size: NA
V gene: TRBV19
J gene: TRBJ2-3
D gene: NA
CDR3 DNA: TGTGCCAGTAGTCCCCAGTGGCAGGGGCAATTTTGGTCAGATACGCAGTATTTT
CDR3 protein: CASSPQWQGQFWSDTQYF

clone size: NA
V gene: TRBV7-9
J gene: TRBJ2-5
D gene: NA
CDR3 DNA: TGTGCCAGCAGCGGAGCCGAGACCCAGTACTTC
CDR3 protein: CASSGAETQYF

clone size: NA
V gene: TRBV10-3
J gene: TRBJ1-1
D gene: TRBD1
CDR3 DNA: TGTGCCATCAGATTAGACAGGGTGCACACTGAAGCTTTCTTT
CDR3 protein: CAIRLDRVHTEAFF

clone size: NA
V gene: TRBV2
J gene: TRBJ1-5
D gene: TRBD1
CDR3 DNA: TGTGCCAGCAGTGAATGGAGGACAGGGCAGTATAGCAATCAGCCCCAGCATTTT
CDR3 protein: CASSEWRTGQYSNQPQHF

clone size: few
V gene: TRBV5-6
J gene: TRBJ2-5
D gene: TRBD2
CDR3 DNA: TGTGCCAGCAGCTCGGGACTAGCGGGAGAGACCCAGTACTTC
CDR3 protein: CASSSGLAGETQYF

clone size: NA
V gene: TRBV11-2
J gene: TRBJ1-2
D gene: NA
CDR3 DNA: TGTGCCAGCACACCGGGACACCCAAAGGAGGGCTACACCTTC
CDR3 protein: CASTPGHPKEGYTF

clone size: NA
V gene: TRBV11-1
J gene: TRBJ2-5
D gene: NA
CDR3 DNA: TGTGCCAGCACCTTAATTCCGGGACTCGGAGAGACCCAGTACTTC
CDR3 protein: CASTLIPGLGETQYF

clone size: NA
V gene: TRBV15
J gene: TRBJ2-5
D gene: TRBD2
CDR3 DNA: TGTGCCACCAGCAGAGATTTATTGGCGGGACTAGTCCAAGAGACCCAGTACTTC
CDR3 protein: CATSRDLLAGLVQETQYF

clone size: once
V gene: TRBV19
J gene: TRBJ2-1
D gene: TRBD2
CDR3 DNA: TGTGCCAGTAGTATTAGCGGGATTGAGCAGTTCTTC
CDR3 protein: CASSISGIEQFF

clone size: NA
V gene: TRBV5-6
J gene: TRBJ1-3
D gene: TRBD1
CDR3 DNA: TGTGCCAGCAGCGTAAACAGGGGACCCTCTGGAAACACCATATATTTT
CDR3 protein: CASSVNRGPSGNTIYF

clone size: NA
V gene: TRBV5-6
J gene: TRBJ1-1
D gene: NA
CDR3 DNA: TGTGCCAGCAGCTTGGTATCTGAAGCTTTCTTT
CDR3 protein: CASSLVSEAFF